The source of this T cell receptor (beta chain) is a study of cytomegalovirus exposure and HLA in healthy donors. Notes on the study in general: A later analysis reported that several of the most significant clusters appeared to be linked to common viral pathogens, among them Epstein-Barr virus.

Germline V lookup: CDR1 SGHVS, CDR2 FQNEAQ. The CDR3 is 18 residues long. Trimming cost V 2 bases and J 3 bases; bases outside gene matches: 13. Vbeta (60) and Jbeta (13) primers were used in the PCR. The data were produced by immunoSEQ multiplex PCR, yet TCRdb's version contains in-frame clones alone and is incomplete. The data contain about 70,000 clones, 70% to 80% of them singletons. As for this clone: Its antigen remains unknown.

Donors counted as nominally healthy when sampled, yet unrecorded immune exposures were likely. The receptor's source is a girl aged 5-17 years in good health and CMV-seropositive. The sequenced sample consisted of PBMCs. The chain uses TRBV7-8 and TRBJ2-1, with 7 bases aligning to TRBD1. In DNA, the CDR3 is TGTGCCAGCAGCTTAAGGATTCCATCCGGGACAGACTACAATGAGCAGTTCTTC. It codes for CASSLRIPSGTDYNEQFF.